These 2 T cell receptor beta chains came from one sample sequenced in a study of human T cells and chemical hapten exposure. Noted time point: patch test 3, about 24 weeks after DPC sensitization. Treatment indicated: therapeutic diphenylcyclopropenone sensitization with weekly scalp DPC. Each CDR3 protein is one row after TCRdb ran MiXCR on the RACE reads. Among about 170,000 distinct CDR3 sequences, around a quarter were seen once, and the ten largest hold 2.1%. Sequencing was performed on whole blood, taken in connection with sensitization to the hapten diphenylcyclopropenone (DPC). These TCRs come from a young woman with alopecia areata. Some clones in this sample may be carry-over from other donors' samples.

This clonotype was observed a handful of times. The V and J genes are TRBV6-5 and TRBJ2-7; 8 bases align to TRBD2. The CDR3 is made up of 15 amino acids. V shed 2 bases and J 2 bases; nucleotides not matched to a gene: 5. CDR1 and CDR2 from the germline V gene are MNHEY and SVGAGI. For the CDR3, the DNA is TGTGCCAGCAGTTACGGGACTAGTGGGACCTACGAGCAGTACTTC. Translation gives CASSYGTSGTYEQYF.

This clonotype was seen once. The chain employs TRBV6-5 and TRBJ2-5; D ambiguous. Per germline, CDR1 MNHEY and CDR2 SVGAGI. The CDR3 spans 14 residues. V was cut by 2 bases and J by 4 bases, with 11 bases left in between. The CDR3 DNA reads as TGTGCCAGCAGTTACCGCAGTCGGAGAGAGACCCAGTACTTC. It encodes CASSYRSRRETQYF.